This TCR beta chain was identified during a study of cytomegalovirus exposure and HLA in healthy donors. A multiplex PCR was run with 60 Vbeta primers and 13 Jbeta primers. Sequenced by immunoSEQ multiplex PCR; TCRdb stores in-frame clones only, minus some. The table records about 160,000 clones, 60% to 85% of them present only once. Study-level points and caveats: Based on reports, TCR beta sequences accurately predicted HLA-A and HLA-B alleles for most subjects. In a later analysis, the majority of CMV-associated beta chains seemingly showed HLA restriction.

In regard to this clone: The antigen is undetermined.

CDR3 length equals 14 residues. V shed 2 bases and J 6 bases; nucleotides not matched to a gene: 6. Germline lookup yields CDR1 MNHEY and CDR2 SVGAGI. This TCR derives from a woman in her forties or fifties in good health and CMV-seropositive. Sequencing was carried out using PBMCs. The chain employs TRBV6-5 and TRBJ1-2; 7 positions agree with TRBD1. The CDR3 bases are TGTGCCAGCAGTTACGTGACAGGGTCGGATGGCTACACCTTC. Protein sequence: CASSYVTGSDGYTF.